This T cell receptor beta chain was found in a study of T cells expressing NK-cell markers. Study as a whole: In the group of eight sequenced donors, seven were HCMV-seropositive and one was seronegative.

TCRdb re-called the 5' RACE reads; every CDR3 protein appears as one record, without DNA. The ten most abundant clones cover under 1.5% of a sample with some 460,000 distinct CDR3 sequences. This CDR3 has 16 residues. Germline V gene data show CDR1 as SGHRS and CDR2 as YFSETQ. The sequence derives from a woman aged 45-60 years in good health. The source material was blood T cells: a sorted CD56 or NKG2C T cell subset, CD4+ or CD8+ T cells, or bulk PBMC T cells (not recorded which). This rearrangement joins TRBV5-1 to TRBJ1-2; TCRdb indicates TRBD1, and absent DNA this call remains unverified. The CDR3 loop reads CASRSNPGELNYGYTF.